This TCR beta chain was captured in a study of T-cell reconstitution after alpha-beta-depleted transplantation in children. This sample's TCRbeta library carried unique molecular identifier barcodes. TCRdb analysed the PCR reads with MiXCR anew, one entry per CDR3 protein. This sample has about 640,000 distinct CDR3 sequences, with 16% found just once. This CDR3 spans 16 amino acids. Germline lookup yields CDR1 SEHNR and CDR2 FQNEAQ (reference sequence). V lost 5 bases, J lost 5 bases, and 21 bases lay in between. This sample comprised PBMCs from the stem cell graft donor, obtained from the stem cell graft. This receptor was obtained from a human donor who donated a stem cell graft to a child with acute myeloid leukemia. The chain carries TRBV7-9 and TRBJ1-1; D is ambiguous. CDR3 in amino acids: CASSPQTGKLGTEAFF. The CDR3 DNA reads as TGTGCCAGCAGCCCTCAGACGGGGAAACTCGGGACTGAAGCTTTCTTT.